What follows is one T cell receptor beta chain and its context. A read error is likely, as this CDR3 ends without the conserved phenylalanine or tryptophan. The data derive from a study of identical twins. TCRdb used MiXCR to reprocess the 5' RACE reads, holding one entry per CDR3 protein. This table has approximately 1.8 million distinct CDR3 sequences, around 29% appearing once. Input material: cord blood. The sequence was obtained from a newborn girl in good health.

CDR3 region: CSVEDGDRGHIQYL. As DNA, the CDR3 is TGCAGCGTTGAAGATGGAGACAGGGGGCACATTCAGTACCTC. The V gene is TRBV29-1, the J gene TRBJ2-4; 10 bases agree with TRBD1. This CDR3 spans 14 amino acids. From germline, CDR1 is SQVTM and CDR2 ANQGSEA. Unmatched junction bases numbered 4, after V lost 0 bases and J lost 8 bases.